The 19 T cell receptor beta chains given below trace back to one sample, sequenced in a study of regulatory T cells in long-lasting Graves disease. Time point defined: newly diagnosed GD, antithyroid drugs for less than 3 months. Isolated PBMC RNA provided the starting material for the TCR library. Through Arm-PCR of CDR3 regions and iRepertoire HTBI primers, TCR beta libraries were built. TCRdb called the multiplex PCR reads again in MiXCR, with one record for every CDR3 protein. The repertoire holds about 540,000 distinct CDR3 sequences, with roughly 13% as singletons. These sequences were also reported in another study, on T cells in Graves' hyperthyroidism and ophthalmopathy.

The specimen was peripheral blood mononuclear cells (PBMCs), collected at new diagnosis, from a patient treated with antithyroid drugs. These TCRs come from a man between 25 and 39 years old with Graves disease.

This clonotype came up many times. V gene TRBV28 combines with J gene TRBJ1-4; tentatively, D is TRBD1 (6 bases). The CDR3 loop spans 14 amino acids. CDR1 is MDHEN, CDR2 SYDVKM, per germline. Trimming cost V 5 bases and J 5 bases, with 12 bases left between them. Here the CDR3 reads CASSPGHLNEKLFF. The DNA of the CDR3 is TGTGCCAGCAGTCCGGGACATTTAAATGAAAAACTGTTTTTT.

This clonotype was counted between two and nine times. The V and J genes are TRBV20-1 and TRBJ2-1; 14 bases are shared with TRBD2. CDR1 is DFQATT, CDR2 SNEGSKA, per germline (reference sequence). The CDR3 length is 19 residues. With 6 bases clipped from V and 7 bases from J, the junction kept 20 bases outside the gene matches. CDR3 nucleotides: TGCAGTGCCTCAATCGCGGGGGGGGGGACTAGCGGGAGCATAAATGAGCAGTTCTTC. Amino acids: CSASIAGGGTSGSINEQFF.

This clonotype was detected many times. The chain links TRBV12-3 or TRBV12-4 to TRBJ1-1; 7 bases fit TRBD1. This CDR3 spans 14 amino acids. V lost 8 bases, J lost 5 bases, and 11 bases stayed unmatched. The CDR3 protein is CASATYRGGTEAFF. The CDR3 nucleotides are TGTGCCAGCGCAACGTACAGGGGCGGGACTGAAGCTTTCTTT.

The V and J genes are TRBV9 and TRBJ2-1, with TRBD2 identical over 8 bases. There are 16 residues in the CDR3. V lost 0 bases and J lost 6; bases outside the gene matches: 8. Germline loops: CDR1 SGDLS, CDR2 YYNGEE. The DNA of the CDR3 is TGTGCCAGCAGCGTAGCCGGGAGGGCCGGTACCAATGAGCAGTTCTTC. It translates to CASSVAGRAGTNEQFF.

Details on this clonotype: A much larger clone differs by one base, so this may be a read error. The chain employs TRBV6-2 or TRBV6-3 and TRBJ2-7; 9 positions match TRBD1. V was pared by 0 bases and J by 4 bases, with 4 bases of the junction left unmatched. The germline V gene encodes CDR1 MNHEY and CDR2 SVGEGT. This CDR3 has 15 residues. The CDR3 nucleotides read TGTGCCAGCAGTTACTCGGAACAGGGGGCTTACGAGCAGTACTTC. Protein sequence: CASSYSEQGAYEQYF.

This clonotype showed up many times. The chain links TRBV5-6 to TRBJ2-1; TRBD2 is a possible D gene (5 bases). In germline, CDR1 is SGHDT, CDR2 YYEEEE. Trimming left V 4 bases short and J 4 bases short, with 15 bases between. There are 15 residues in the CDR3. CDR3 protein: CASSRRADGYNEQFF. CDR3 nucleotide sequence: TGTGCCAGCAGCCGGCGGGCGGACGGGTACAATGAGCAGTTCTTC.

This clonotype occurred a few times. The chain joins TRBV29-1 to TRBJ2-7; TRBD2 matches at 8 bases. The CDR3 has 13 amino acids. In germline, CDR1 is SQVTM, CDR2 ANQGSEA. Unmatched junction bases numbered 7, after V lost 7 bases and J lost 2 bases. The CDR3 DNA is TGCAGCGCGGGGGGGCGCCCGACCTACGAGCAGTACTTC. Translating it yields CSAGGRPTYEQYF.

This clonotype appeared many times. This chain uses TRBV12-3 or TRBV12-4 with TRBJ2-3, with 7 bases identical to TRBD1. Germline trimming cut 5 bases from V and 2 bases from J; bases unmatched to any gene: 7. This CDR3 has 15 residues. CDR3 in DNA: TGTGCCAGCAGTCGGCCGGGACAGACCACAGATACGCAGTATTTT. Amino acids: CASSRPGQTTDTQYF.

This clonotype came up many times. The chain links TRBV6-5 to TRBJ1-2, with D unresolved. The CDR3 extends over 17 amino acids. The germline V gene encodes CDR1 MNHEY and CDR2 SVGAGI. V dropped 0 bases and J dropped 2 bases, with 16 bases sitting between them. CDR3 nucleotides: TGTGCCAGCAGTTACTCGATATCAGGTGCGGGGAACTATGGCTACACCTTC. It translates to CASSYSISGAGNYGYTF.

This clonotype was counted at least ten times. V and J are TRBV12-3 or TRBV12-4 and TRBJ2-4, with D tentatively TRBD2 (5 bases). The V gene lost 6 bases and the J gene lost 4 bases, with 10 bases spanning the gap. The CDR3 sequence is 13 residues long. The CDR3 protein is CASSLREKNIQYF. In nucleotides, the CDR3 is TGTGCCAGCAGCCTCCGGGAAAAAAACATTCAGTACTTC.

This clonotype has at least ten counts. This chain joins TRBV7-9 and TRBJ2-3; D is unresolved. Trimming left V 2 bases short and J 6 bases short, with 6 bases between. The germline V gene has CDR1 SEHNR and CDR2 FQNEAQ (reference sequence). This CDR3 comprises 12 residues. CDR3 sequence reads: CASSLIGDTQYF. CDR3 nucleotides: TGTGCCAGCAGCTTAATCGGGGATACGCAGTATTTT.

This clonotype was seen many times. CDR3 DNA: TGTGCCAGCAGTTTCGGGGGGCCCGGGGAGCTGTTTTTT. Its protein product is CASSFGGPGELFF. The chain combines TRBV27 with TRBJ2-2, with D possibly being TRBD2 (7 bases). Germline CDR1 reads MNHEY; CDR2 reads SMNVEV (reference sequence). The CDR3 covers 13 residues. V shed 3 bases and J shed 6 bases, with 8 bases lying between them.

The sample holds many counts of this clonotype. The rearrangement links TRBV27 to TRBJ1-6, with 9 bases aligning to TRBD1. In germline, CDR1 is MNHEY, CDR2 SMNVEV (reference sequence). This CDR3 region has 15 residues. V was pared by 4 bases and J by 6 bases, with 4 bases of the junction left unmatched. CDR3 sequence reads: CASSYRDRANSPLHF. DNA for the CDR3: TGTGCCAGCAGTTATAGGGACAGGGCTAATTCACCCCTCCACTTT.

The CDR3, as DNA: TGTGCCAGCAGTGAGGGACTAGCGGGAGCTTCCAACGAGCAGTACTTC. Amino acids: CASSEGLAGASNEQYF. The J gene is TRBJ2-7, the V gene TRBV25-1; 14 bases line up with TRBD2. Germline lookup yields CDR1 MGHDK and CDR2 SYGVNS. The CDR3 is made up of 16 amino acids. The V and J ends lost 3 bases and 5 bases, in that order; junction bases with no gene match: 6.

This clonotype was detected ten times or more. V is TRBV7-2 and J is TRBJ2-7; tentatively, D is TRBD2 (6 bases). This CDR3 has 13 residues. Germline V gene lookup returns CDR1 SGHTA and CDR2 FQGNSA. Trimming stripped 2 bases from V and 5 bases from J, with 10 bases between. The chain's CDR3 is CASSLRLANEQYF. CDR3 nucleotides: TGTGCCAGCAGCTTAAGGCTAGCGAACGAGCAGTACTTC. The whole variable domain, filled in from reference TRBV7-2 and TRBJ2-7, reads GAGVSQSPSNKVTEKGKDVELRCDPISGHTALYWYRQSLGQGLEFLIYFQGNSAPDKSGLPSDRFSAERTGGSVSTLTIQRTQQEDSAVYLCASSLRLANEQYFGPGTRLTVT.

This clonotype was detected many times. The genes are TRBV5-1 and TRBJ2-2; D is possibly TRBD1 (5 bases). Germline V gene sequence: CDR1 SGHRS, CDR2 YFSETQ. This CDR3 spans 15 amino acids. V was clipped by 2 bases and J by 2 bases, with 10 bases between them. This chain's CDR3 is CASSFLTANTGELFF. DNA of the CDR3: TGCGCCAGCAGCTTTTTGACAGCTAACACCGGGGAGCTGTTTTTT.

This chain's CDR3 is CASSLSWSEQFF. The CDR3 DNA is TGTGCCAGCAGTTTAAGTTGGAGTGAGCAGTTCTTC. This sequence joins TRBV12-3 or TRBV12-4 and TRBJ2-1; D not resolved. The V gene lost 2 bases and the J gene lost 9 bases, with 8 bases spanning the gap. The length of the CDR3 is 12 residues.

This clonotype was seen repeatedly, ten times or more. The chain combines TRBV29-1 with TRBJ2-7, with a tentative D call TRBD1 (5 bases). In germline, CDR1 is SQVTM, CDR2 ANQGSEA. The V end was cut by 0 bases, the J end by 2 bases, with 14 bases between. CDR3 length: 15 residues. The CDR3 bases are TGCAGCGTTGAAGATTCTCAGGGCCACACCTACGAGCAGTACTTC. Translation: CSVEDSQGHTYEQYF.

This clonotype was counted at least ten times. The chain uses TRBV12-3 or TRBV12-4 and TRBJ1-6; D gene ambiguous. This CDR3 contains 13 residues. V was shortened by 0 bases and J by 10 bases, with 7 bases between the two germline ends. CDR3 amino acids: CASSLAWSSPLHF. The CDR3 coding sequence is TGTGCCAGCAGTTTAGCTTGGAGCTCACCCCTCCACTTT.